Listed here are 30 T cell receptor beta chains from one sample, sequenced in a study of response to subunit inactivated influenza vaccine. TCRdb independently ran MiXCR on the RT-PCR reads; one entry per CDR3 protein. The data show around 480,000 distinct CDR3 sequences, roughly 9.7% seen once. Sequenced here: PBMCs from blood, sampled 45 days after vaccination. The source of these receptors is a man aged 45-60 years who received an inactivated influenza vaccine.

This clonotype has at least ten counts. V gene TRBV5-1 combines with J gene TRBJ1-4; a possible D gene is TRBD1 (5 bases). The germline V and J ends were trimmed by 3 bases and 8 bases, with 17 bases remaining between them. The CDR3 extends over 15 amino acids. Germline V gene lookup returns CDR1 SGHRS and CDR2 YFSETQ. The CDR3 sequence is CASSSGPTLTEKLFF. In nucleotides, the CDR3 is TGCGCCAGCAGCTCGGGACCGACGCTCACGGAAAAACTGTTTTTT.

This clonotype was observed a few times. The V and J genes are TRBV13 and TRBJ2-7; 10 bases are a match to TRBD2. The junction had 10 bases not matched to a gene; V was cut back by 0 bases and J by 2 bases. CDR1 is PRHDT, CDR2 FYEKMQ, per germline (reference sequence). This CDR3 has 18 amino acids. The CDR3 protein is CASSLGPGPSGRAYEQYF. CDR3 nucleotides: TGTGCCAGCAGCTTAGGTCCAGGGCCGAGCGGGAGGGCCTACGAGCAGTACTTC.

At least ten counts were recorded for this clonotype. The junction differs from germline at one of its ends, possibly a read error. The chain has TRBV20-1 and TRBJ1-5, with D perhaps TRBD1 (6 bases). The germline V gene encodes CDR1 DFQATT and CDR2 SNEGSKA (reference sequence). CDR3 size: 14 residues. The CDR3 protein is CSAGETGPDQPQHF. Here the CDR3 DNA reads TGCAGTGCTGGAGAGACAGGACCCGATCAGCCCCAGCATTTT.

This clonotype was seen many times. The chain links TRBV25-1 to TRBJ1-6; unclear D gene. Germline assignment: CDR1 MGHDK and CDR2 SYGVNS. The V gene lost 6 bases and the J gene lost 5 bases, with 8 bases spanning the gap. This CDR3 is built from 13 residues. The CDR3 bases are TGTGCCAGCAGCACACGTGATAATTCACCCCTCCACTTT. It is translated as CASSTRDNSPLHF.

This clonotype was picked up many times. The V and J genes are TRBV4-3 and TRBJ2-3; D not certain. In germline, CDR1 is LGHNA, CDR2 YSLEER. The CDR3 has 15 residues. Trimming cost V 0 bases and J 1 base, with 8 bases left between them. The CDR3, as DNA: TGCGCCAGCAGCCAAGATAACTTCCGCACAGATACGCAGTATTTT. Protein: CASSQDNFRTDTQYF.

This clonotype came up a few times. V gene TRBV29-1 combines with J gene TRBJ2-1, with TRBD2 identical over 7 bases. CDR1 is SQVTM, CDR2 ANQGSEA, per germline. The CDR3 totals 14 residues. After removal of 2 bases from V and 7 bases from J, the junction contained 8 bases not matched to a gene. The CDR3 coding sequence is TGCAGCGTTGAACGGCGGGGGAGAATAAATGAGCAGTTCTTC. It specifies CSVERRGRINEQFF.

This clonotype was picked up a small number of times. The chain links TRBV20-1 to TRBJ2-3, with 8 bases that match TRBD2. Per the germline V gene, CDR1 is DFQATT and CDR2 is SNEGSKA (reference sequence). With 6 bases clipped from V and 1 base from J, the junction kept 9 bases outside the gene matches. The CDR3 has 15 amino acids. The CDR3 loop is CSAPRGGSGTDTQYF. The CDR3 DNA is TGCAGTGCCCCTCGGGGGGGTAGCGGCACAGATACGCAGTATTTT.

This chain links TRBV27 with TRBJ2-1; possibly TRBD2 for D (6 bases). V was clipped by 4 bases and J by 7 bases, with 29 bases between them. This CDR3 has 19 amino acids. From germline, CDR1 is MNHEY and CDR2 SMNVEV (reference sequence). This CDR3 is CASSSPFPSTIGGTNEQFF. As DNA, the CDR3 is TGTGCCAGCAGTTCCCCATTCCCTAGTACAATCGGGGGTACGAATGAGCAGTTCTTC.

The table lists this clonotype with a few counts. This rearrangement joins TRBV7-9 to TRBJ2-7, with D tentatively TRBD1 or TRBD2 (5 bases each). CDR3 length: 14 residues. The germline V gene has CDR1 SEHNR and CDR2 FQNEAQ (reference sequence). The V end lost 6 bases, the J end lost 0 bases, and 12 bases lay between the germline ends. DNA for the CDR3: TGTGCCAGCAGGCGCCGGGACGGCTCCTACGAGCAGTACTTC. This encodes CASRRRDGSYEQYF.

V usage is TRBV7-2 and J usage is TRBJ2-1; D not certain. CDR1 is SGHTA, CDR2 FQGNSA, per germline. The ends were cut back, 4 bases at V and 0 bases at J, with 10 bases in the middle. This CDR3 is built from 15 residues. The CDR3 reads CASSYQPNSYNEQFF. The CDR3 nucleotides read TGTGCCAGCAGCTACCAACCAAACTCCTACAATGAGCAGTTCTTC.

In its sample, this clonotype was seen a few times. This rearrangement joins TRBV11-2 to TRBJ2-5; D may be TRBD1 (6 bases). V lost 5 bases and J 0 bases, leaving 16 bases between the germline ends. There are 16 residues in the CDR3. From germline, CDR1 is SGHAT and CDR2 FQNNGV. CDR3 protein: CASSTRSGQYQETQYF. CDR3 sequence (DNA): TGTGCCAGCAGCACCCGATCCGGACAGTACCAAGAGACCCAGTACTTC.

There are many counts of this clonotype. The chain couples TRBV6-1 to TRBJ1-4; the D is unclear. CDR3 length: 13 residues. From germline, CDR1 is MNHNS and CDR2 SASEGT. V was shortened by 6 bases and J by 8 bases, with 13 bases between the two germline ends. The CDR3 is CASRGPGYEKLFF. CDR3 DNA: TGTGCCAGCAGGGGTCCGGGATACGAAAAACTGTTTTTT.

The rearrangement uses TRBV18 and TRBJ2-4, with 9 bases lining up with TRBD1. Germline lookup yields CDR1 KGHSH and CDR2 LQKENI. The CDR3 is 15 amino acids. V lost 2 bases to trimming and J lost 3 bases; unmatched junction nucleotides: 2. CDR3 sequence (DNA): TGTGCCAGCTCACCAAGGACAGGGGTCAAAAACATTCAGTACTTC. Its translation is CASSPRTGVKNIQYF.

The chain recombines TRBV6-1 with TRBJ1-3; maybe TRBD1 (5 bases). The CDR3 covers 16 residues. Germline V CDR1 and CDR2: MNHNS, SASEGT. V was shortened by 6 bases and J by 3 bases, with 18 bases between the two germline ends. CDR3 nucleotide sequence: TGTGCCAGCAGACCTCCGAGGGGCGAAGGTGGAAACACCATATATTTT. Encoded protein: CASRPPRGEGGNTIYF.

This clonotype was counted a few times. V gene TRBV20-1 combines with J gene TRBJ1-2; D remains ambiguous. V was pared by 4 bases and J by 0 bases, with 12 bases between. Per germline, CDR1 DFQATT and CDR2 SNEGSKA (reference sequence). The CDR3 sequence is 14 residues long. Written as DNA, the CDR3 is TGCAGTGCTAAGGATTCCCCCACTAACTATGGCTACACCTTC. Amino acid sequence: CSAKDSPTNYGYTF.

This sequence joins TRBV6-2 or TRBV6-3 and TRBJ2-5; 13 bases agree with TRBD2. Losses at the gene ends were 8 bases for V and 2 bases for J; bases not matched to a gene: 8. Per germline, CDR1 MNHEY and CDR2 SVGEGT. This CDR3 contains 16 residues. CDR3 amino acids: CASSLTSGGLQETQYF. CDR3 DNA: TGTGCCAGCTCACTGACTAGCGGGGGGTTACAAGAGACCCAGTACTTC.

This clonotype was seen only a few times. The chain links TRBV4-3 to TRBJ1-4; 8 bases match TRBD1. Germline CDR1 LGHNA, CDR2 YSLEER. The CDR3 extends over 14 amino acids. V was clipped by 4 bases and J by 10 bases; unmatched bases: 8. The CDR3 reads CASSPGRTGGKLFF. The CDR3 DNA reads TGCGCCAGCAGCCCGGGACGCACAGGGGGAAAACTGTTTTTT.

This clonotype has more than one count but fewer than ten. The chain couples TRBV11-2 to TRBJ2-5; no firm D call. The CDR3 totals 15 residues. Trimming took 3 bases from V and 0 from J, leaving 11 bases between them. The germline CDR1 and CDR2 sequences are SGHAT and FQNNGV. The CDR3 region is CASSFRTAYQETQYF. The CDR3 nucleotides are TGTGCCAGCAGCTTTCGGACCGCGTACCAAGAGACCCAGTACTTC.

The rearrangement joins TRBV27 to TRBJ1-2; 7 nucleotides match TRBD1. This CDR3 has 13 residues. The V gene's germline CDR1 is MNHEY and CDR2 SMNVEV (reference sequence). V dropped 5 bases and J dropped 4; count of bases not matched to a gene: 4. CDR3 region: CASSIRQGYGYTF. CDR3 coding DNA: TGTGCCAGCAGTATACGACAGGGCTATGGCTACACCTTC.

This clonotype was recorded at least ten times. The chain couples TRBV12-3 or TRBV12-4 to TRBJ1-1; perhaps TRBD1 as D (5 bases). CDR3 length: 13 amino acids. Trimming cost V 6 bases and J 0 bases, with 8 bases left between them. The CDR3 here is CASSRGMNTEAFF. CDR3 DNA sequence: TGTGCCAGCAGCCGGGGGATGAACACTGAAGCTTTCTTT.

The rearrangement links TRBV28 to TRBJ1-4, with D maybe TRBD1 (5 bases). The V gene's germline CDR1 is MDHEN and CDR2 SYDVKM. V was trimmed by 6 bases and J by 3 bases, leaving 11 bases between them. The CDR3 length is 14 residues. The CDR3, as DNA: TGTGCCAGCAGCGACAGAGGACCTAATGAAAAACTGTTTTTT. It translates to CASSDRGPNEKLFF.

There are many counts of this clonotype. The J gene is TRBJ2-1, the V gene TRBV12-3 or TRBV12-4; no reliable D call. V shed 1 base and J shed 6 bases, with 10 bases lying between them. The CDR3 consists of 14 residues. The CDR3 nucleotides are TGTGCCAGCAGTTTAGTAGGTCCCCCCAATGAGCAGTTCTTC. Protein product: CASSLVGPPNEQFF.

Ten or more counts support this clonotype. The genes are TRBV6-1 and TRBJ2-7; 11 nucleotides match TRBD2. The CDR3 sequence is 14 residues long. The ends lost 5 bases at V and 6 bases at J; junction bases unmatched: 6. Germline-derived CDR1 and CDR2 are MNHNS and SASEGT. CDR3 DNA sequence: TGTGCCAGCAGTCCTACTAGCGGGGGTGGCGAGCAGTACTTC. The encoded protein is CASSPTSGGGEQYF.

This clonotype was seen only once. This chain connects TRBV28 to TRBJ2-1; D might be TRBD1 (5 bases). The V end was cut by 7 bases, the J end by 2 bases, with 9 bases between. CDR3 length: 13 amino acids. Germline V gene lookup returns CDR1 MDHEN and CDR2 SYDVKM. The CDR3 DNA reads TGTGCCAGCAAGGGGCGGACCTACAATGAGCAGTTCTTC. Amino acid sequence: CASKGRTYNEQFF.

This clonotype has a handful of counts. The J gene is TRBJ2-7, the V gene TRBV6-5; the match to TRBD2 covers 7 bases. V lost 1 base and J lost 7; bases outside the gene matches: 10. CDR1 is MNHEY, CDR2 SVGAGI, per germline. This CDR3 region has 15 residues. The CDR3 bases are TGTGCCAGCAGTTACTTGACTAGCCGGCCAAGGGAGCAGTACTTC. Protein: CASSYLTSRPREQYF.

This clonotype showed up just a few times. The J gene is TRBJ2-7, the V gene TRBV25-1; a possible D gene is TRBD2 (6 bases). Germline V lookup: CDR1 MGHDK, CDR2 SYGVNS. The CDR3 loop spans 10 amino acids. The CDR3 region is CGEAGGEQYF. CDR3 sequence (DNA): TGTGGGGAGGCTGGGGGCGAGCAGTACTTC.

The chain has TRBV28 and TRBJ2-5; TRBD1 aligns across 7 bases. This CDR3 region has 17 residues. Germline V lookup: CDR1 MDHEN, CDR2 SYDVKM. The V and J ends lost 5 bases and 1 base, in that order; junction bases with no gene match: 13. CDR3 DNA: TGTGCCAGCAGTCTTACACCGGGACAGCAAACCCAAGAGACCCAGTACTTC. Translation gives CASSLTPGQQTQETQYF.

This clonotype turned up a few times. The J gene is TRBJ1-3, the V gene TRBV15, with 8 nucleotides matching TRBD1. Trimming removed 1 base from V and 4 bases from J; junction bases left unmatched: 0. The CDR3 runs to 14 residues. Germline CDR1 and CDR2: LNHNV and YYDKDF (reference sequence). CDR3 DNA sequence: TGTGCCACCAGCAGAGGGACAGGGGGAAACACCATATATTTT. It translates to CATSRGTGGNTIYF. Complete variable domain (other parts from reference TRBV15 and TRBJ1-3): DAMVIQNPRYQVTQFGKPVTLSCSQTLNHNVMYWYQQKSSQAPKLLFHYYDKDFNNEADTPDNFQSRRPNTSFCFLDIRSPGLGDTAMYLCATSRGTGGNTIYFGEGSWLTVV.

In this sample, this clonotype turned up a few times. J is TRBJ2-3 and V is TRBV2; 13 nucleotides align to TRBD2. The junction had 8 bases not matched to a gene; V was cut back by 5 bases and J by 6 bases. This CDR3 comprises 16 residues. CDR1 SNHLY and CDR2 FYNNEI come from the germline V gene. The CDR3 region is CASSTRTSGSRDTQYF. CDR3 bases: TGTGCCAGCAGTACGAGGACTAGCGGGAGCCGGGATACGCAGTATTTT.

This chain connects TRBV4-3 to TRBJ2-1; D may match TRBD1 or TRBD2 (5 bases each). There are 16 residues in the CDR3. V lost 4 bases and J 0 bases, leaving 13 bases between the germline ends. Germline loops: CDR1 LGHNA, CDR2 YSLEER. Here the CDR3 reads CASSPGAAYSYNEQFF. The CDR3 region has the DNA TGCGCCAGCAGCCCCGGGGCGGCATACTCCTACAATGAGCAGTTCTTC.